This T cell receptor beta chain was profiled in a study of blood T cell repertoires in COVID-19. At the level of the study: Material from acute and convalescent COVID-19 was sourced from the United States, Italy and Spain. T cells, B-cell-depleted T cells, or PBMCs supplied cDNA or gDNA.

CDR3 length: 14 amino acids. V gave up 3 bases and J gave up 1 base, with 9 bases separating them. Germline V gene data show CDR1 as KGHSH and CDR2 as LQKENI. In the original analysis: The assay estimated nucleated cells by amplifying reference gene primers. TCRdb's copy holds only in-frame clones and misses some; the assay was immunoSEQ multiplex PCR. V, J and clone size reflect that table, while D and trimming were determined from the DNA. In the table there are roughly 43,000 clones, 80% to 90% of which are singletons. The sequenced material came from peripheral blood. The clonotype originates from a human donor in a cohort sampled during active COVID-19. The donor label of this sample is uncertain. This rearrangement joins TRBV18 to TRBJ1-1, with D uncertain. CDR3 loop: CASSPASGNTEAFF. The CDR3 coding sequence is TGTGCCAGCTCACCGGCGTCAGGGAACACTGAAGCTTTCTTT.